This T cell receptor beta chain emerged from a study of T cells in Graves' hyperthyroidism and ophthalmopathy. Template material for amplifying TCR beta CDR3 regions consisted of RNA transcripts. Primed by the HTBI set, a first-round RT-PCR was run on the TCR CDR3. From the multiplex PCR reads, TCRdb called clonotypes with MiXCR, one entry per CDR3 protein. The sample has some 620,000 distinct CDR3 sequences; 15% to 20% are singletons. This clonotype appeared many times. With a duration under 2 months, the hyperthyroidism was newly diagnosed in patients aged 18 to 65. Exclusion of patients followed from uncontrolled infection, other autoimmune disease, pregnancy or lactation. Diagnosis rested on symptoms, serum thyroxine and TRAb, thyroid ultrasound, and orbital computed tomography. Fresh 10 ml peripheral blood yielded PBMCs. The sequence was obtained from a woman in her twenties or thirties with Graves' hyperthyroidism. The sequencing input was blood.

Written as DNA, the CDR3 is TGTGCCAGCAGCTTAACGGGGCGCAAGTACGAGCAGTACTTC. It translates to CASSLTGRKYEQYF. The gene calls are TRBV7-9 and TRBJ2-7; either TRBD1 or TRBD2 may fit D (5 bases each). V was cut by 2 bases and J by 4 bases, with 12 bases left in between. The CDR3 covers 14 residues. The V gene's germline CDR1 is SEHNR and CDR2 FQNEAQ (reference sequence). Variable domain in full (rest from reference TRBV7-9 and TRBJ2-7): DTGVSQNPRHKITKRGQNVTFRCDPISEHNRLYWYRQTLGQGPEFLTYFQNEAQLEKSRLLSDRFSAERPKGSFSTLEIQRTEQGDSAMYLCASSLTGRKYEQYFGPGTRLTVT.